A single T cell receptor (beta chain) is shown here with its context. The sample is drawn from a study of blood T cells in healthy people across ages. The germline V gene has CDR1 LGHDT and CDR2 YNNKEL (reference sequence). The CDR3 covers 15 residues. Trimming cost V 0 bases and J 2 bases; bases outside gene matches: 2. Then a second PCR, running about 6 to 12 cycles, was carried out with a sample-barcoded 5' primer and a J-beta primer mix. TCRdb redid the calling of the 5' RACE reads with MiXCR, one entry per CDR3 protein. The table shows about 900,000 distinct CDR3 sequences, with 48% occurring only once.

V gene TRBV3-1 combines with J gene TRBJ2-7, with TRBD2 identical over 9 bases. Sequenced sample: blood. This receptor was identified in a man aged 25-45 years in good health. The CDR3 sequence: CASSQEAGGPYEQYF. CDR3 in DNA: TGTGCCAGCAGCCAAGAGGCGGGGGGGCCCTACGAGCAGTACTTC.